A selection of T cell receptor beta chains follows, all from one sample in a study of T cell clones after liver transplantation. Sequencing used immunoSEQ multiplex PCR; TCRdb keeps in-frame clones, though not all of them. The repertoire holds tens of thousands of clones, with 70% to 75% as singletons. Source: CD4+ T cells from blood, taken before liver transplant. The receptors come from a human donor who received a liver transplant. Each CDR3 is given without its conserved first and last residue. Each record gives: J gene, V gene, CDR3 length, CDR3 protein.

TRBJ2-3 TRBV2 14 ASSALEAGRADTQY
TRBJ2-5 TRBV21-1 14 ASPKGGRGSIKTQY
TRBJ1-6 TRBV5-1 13 ASSLGQGANSPLH
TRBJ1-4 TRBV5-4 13 ASSAGTATNEKLF
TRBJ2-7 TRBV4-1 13 ASSQDRTGRYEQY
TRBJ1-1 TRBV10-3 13 AISEGRGQNTEAF
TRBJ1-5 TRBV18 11 ASSPHTDQPQH
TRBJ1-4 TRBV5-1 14 ASSLNSGGYNEKLF
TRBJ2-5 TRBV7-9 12 ASSQTGTQETQY
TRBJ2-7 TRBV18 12 ASSPSVSGQVST
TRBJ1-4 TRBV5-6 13 ASSPGQGSAEKLF
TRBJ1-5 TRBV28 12 ASSPTLNNQPQH
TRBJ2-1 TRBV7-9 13 ASSLAGEGRNEQF
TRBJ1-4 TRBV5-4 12 ASSPGKGDEKLF
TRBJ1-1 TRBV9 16 ASSVGKGAGTMNTEAF
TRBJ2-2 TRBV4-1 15 ASSQYLAGGLRGELF
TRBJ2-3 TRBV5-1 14 ASSLGDRGGTDTQY
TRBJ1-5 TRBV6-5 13 ASRQENHSNQPQH
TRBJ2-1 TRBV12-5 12 ASGFDSGRNEQF
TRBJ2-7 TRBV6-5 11 ASSRGSSYEQY
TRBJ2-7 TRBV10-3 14 AISGQDSALSYEQY
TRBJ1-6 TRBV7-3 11 ASSLTADSPLH
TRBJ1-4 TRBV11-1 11 ASSFQANEKLF
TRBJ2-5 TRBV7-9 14 ASSSRLAGGHETQY
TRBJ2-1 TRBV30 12 AWSKDRVDNEQF
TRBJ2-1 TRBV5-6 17 ASTRGVGLAGTRYNEQF
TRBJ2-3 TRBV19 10 ASSIAGGLKY
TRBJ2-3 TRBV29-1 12 SSEGGLAVDTQY
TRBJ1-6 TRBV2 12 ASVRDRDNSPLH
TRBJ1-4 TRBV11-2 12 ASSLGTGEEKLF
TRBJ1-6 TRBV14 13 ASSAKAQENSPLH
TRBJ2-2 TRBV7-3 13 ASSSGQGNTGELF
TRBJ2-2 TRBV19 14 ASSISGQGHTGELF
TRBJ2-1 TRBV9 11 ASSGGDNNEQF
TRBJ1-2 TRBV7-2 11 ASSIRTGYGYT
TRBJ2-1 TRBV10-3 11 AISVTGLDEQF
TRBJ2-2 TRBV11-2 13 ASSSSTGGGGELF
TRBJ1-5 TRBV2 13 ASSVGLGVNQPQH
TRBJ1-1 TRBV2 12 ASSPQTVYTEAF
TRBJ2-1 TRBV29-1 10 SVVRGIDEQF
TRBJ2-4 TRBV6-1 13 ASSEFGDRGDIQY
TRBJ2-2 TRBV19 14 ASSIRSSANTGELF
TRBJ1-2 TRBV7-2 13 ASNPGDRGSGGYT
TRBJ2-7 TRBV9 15 ASSVAPTGGGEYEQY
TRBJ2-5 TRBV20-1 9 SARLPETQY
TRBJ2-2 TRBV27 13 ASSVQGRGAGELF
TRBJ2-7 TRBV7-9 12 ASSPRTGSHEQY
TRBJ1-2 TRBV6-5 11 ASSKTGYYGYT
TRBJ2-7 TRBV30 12 AWDKGLAGSEQY
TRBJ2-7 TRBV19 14 ASSTYLTGGVGEQY